The TCR beta chain described here comes from a study of shared clonotypes between healthy human individuals. The wider study: Every donor yielded three CD4 naive, three CD4 memory, two CD8 naive and one CD8 memory plate. Findings and caveats of the study: Naive subsets tended to show greater estimated richness than memory subsets. Owing to a small donor count, the genetic and exposure-history diversity represented was limited.

TCRdb's table, derived via immunoSEQ multiplex PCR, lists solely in-frame clones and lacks some. Of around 1.1 million clones in the sample, 60% to 85% were seen once. With V trimmed by 6 bases and J by 9 bases, 11 bases remained unmatched. The CDR3 has 14 amino acids. Germline CDR1 and CDR2: MDHEN and SYDVKM. To note about this clone: Its antigen remains unknown.

The clonotype originates from a man between 18 and 35 years old in good health. Some clones in this sample may be carry-over from other donors' samples. V usage is TRBV28 and J usage is TRBJ2-7; 10 nucleotides match TRBD2. The specimen sequenced was memory CD4+ T cells from PBMCs. The subset: CD45RA-negative fraction. The CDR3 region has the DNA TGTGCCAGCAGAGCCCCCGGGACTAGCGCCGTGCAGTACTTC. This gives the protein CASRAPGTSAVQYF.